This is a list of T cell receptor beta chains from one sample in a study of identical twins. TCRdb used MiXCR to reprocess the 5' RACE reads, holding one entry per CDR3 protein. Among 250,000 or so distinct CDR3 sequences listed, approximately 7.8% were seen once. Another study also made use of these data, one on yellow fever vaccine responses in identical twins.

The source material was CD8+ T cells sorted from blood. The receptor set was obtained from a woman between 18 and 30 years old in good health. CDR3s include the opening cysteine and the closing phenylalanine or tryptophan. A D gene is named only where the DNA matches it firmly. Only some rows state a clone size, as once, few, many or a class for expanded clones.

d_call	v_call	clone_size	j_call	cdr3_nt	cdr3_aa
-	TRBV6-5	many	TRBJ2-7	TGTGCCAGCAGTTACTCCCAGTATTACGAGCAGTACTTC	CASSYSQYYEQYF
TRBD2	TRBV5-1	-	TRBJ2-7	TGCGCCAGCAGCCAGGGACTAGCGGGAGACGAGCAGTACTTC	CASSQGLAGDEQYF
-	TRBV5-6	-	TRBJ1-1	TGTGCCAGCAGCTTGGCGTCGGGGGCGCGAACTGAAGCTTTCTTT	CASSLASGARTEAFF
TRBD1	TRBV4-1	-	TRBJ2-2	TGCGCCAGCAGCCAGGGACAGGGGGCTGACACCGGGGAGCTGTTTTTT	CASSQGQGADTGELFF
TRBD2	TRBV24-1	-	TRBJ2-1	TGTGCCACCAGTGATTTGGGGACTAGCGGGACGGATGAGCAGTTCTTC	CATSDLGTSGTDEQFF
-	TRBV19	few	TRBJ2-1	TGTGCCAGTGGCACGGGTAGCGACTCCTACAATGAGCAGTTCTTC	CASGTGSDSYNEQFF
-	TRBV4-1	many	TRBJ1-5	TGCGCCAGCAGCCAAGGCTGGGGAGTTCAGCCCCAGCATTTT	CASSQGWGVQPQHF
-	TRBV15	many	TRBJ1-1	TGTGCCACCAGCAGTAGGACAGCGAACACTGAAGCTTTCTTT	CATSSRTANTEAFF
-	TRBV2	few	TRBJ1-6	TGTGCCAGCAGTGGGGTCCCGAGGGGTTCACCCCTCCACTTT	CASSGVPRGSPLHF
TRBD2	TRBV20-1	-	TRBJ2-3	TGCAGTGCCCCACTAGCGGGGAACACAGATACGCAGTATTTT	CSAPLAGNTDTQYF
-	TRBV9	-	TRBJ1-2	TGTGCCAGCAGCACCATAAGTGCAGGCTACACCTTC	CASSTISAGYTF
-	TRBV2	many	TRBJ2-1	TGTGCCAGCACGGGAAATGAGCAGTTCTTC	CASTGNEQFF
-	TRBV10-3	-	TRBJ2-3	TGTGCCATCAGTGAGGGCAGGGGGGACACAGATACGCAGTATTTT	CAISEGRGDTDTQYF
TRBD1	TRBV5-1	few	TRBJ1-2	TGCGCCAGCAGCTTGGAAGGGACAGGGGATGGCTACACCTTC	CASSLEGTGDGYTF
-	TRBV2	many	TRBJ1-2	TGTGCCAGCAGTGAAATCCGTAACTATGGCTACACCTTC	CASSEIRNYGYTF
-	TRBV12-3/TRBV12-4	many	TRBJ1-4	TGTGCCAGCAGTCCGACAGTGATTTTGGGAAAACTGTTTTTT	CASSPTVILGKLFF
-	TRBV27	many	TRBJ1-2	TGTGCCAGCAGTGTAACAGCTAACTATGGCTACACCTTC	CASSVTANYGYTF
-	TRBV24-1	few	TRBJ2-2	TGTGCCACCAGTGATAGAGCCACCGGGGAGCTGTTTTTT	CATSDRATGELFF
-	TRBV9	-	TRBJ1-1	TGTGCCAGCAGCATCGGACATCCGGGGACTGAAGCTTTCTTT	CASSIGHPGTEAFF
-	TRBV7-7	-	TRBJ2-1	TGTGCCAGCAGCTTTAGCCTAGCGCGCAAAGAGCAGTTCTTC	CASSFSLARKEQFF
-	TRBV15	-	TRBJ2-3	TGTGCCACCAGCAGAGATTTTAGCACAGATACGCAGTATTTT	CATSRDFSTDTQYF
TRBD2	TRBV7-9	-	TRBJ2-7	TGTGCCAGCAGCAAAGGGACTAGCGGGAGGTCTACCTACGAGCAGTACTTC	CASSKGTSGRSTYEQYF
-	TRBV4-1	many	TRBJ2-4	TGCGCCAGCAGCCAGGTACTAGCTAACATTCAGTACTTC	CASSQVLANIQYF
TRBD2	TRBV12-3/TRBV12-4	few	TRBJ2-1	TGTGCCAGCAGCCAAAGCGGGAGAGCAGGCTACAATGAGCAGTTCTTC	CASSQSGRAGYNEQFF
-	TRBV20-1	-	TRBJ2-3	TGCAGTGCTAGAGATCGGTTCCTAGCGCGCAATACGCAGTATTTT	CSARDRFLARNTQYF
-	TRBV2	few	TRBJ1-6	TGTGCCAGCAGGCCTGACAGTTCCTATAATTCACCCCTCCACTTT	CASRPDSSYNSPLHF
-	TRBV4-1	-	TRBJ2-7	TGCGCCAGCAGCCCGGGCTTCGACTGGGAGCAGTACTTC	CASSPGFDWEQYF
TRBD2	TRBV6-4	-	TRBJ2-1	TGTGCCAGCAGTGACGGTAGCGGGGGGTACAATGAGCAGTTCTTC	CASSDGSGGYNEQFF
-	TRBV6-1	-	TRBJ1-6	TGTGCCAGCACCTCCGCATCCTATAATTCACCCCTCCACTTT	CASTSASYNSPLHF
-	TRBV12-3/TRBV12-4	-	TRBJ1-1	TGTGCCAGCAGCCAAACCGGGGGCAGCACTGAAGCTTTCTTT	CASSQTGGSTEAFF
-	TRBV9	-	TRBJ2-7	TGTGCCAGCAGCGGCGGGACGTCTACCTACGAGCAGTACTTC	CASSGGTSTYEQYF
-	TRBV20-1	few	TRBJ1-1	TGCAGTGCTAGATTGCCGGGGGGATTACTGAACACTGAAGCTTTCTTT	CSARLPGGLLNTEAFF
TRBD2	TRBV20-1	-	TRBJ2-1	TGCAGTGCTAGAGATCCAGCGGGAGTTCTCTACAATGAGCAGTTCTTC	CSARDPAGVLYNEQFF
TRBD2	TRBV15	-	TRBJ2-1	TGTGCCACCAGCACGCCAAGCGGGAAAGATCACAATGAGCAGTTCTTC	CATSTPSGKDHNEQFF
-	TRBV4-1	many	TRBJ2-5	TGCGCCAGCAGCCAAGCGGGCGGGCAAGAGACCCAGTACTTC	CASSQAGGQETQYF
-	TRBV15	many	TRBJ1-1	TGTGCCACCAGCAGAGACAGGGGTTCTACTGAAGCTTTCTTT	CATSRDRGSTEAFF
TRBD1	TRBV4-1	-	TRBJ2-7	TGCGCCAGCAGCCAAGATGGGACAGGGGTTTCCTACGAGCAGTACTTC	CASSQDGTGVSYEQYF
-	TRBV11-3	few	TRBJ2-1	TGTGCCAGCAGCCTGACCTGGGGTACCAGTCCTCATGAGCAGTTCTTC	CASSLTWGTSPHEQFF
TRBD2	TRBV6-2/TRBV6-3	-	TRBJ2-1	TGTGCCAGCAGTTCCACTAGCGGGTATTTCGATGAGCAGTTCTTC	CASSSTSGYFDEQFF
-	TRBV12-3/TRBV12-4	many	TRBJ2-1	TGTGCCAGCAGTTTCGACCGTAACAATGAGCAGTTCTTC	CASSFDRNNEQFF
-	TRBV3-1	few	TRBJ1-2	TGTGCCAGCAGCCAAGATGACGGCTACTATGGCTACACCTTC	CASSQDDGYYGYTF